One sample yielded the 8 T cell receptor beta chains listed below, sequenced in a study of shared clonotypes between healthy human individuals. The data were produced by immunoSEQ multiplex PCR, yet TCRdb's version contains in-frame clones alone and is incomplete. Here the sample spans some 200,000 clones, around 63% being singletons. The specimen sequenced was memory CD4+ T cells sorted from blood. Noted subset: CD45RA-negative fraction. The receptors originated from a young man in good health.

Within the sample, this clone is medium-sized. The rearrangement joins TRBV27 to TRBJ1-2; tentative D call: TRBD1 (5 bases). The germline CDR1 and CDR2 sequences are MNHEY and SMNVEV (reference sequence). The CDR3 runs to 13 residues. Trimming removed 3 bases from V and 2 bases from J, with 7 bases in between. The CDR3 DNA sequence: TGTGCCAGCAGTTTTGAGGGGAACTATGGCTACACCTTC. Amino acids: CASSFEGNYGYTF.

Note on this clone: This sample also contains other DNA sequences that code for the same CDR3. The genes are TRBV11-3 and TRBJ1-1; no definite D call. V was trimmed by 1 base and J by 2 bases, leaving 5 bases between them. The CDR3 is 13 residues long. The germline CDR1 and CDR2 sequences are SGHNT and YENEEA. The CDR3 region is CASSLGGNTEAFF. CDR3 DNA: TGTGCCAGCAGCTTAGGAGGTAACACTGAAGCTTTCTTT.

A single count supports this clone. The chain is built from TRBV15 and TRBJ2-7, with 11 bases identical to TRBD2. J was trimmed by 5 bases and V by 1 base; bases with no gene match: 10. The CDR3 has 17 residues. Germline V gives CDR1 LNHNV, CDR2 YYDKDF (reference sequence). CDR3 coding DNA: TGTGCCACCAGCAGAGGGCTAGCGGGGGGCGGCGAGCACGAGCAGTACTTC. It is translated as CATSRGLAGGGEHEQYF.

The V call is TRBV18, the J call TRBJ1-2; 8 bases are a match to TRBD1. This CDR3 has 15 residues. The germline V gene has CDR1 KGHSH and CDR2 LQKENI. Trimming removed 1 base from V and 4 bases from J; junction bases left unmatched: 5. The CDR3 nucleotides read TGTGCCAGCTCACCACAGCGACAGGGGCCCTATGGCTACACCTTC. It codes for CASSPQRQGPYGYTF.

This clone occurred many times. The sample contains more than one DNA sequence encoding this CDR3. The genes are TRBV18 and TRBJ2-7, with 11 bases matching TRBD2. Germline V CDR1 and CDR2: KGHSH, LQKENI. This CDR3 comprises 14 residues. V trimming: 3 bases; J trimming: 3 bases; junction bases outside the gene matches: 1. CDR3: CASSPGTSGYEQYF. The CDR3 bases are TGTGCCAGCTCACCCGGGACTAGCGGCTACGAGCAGTACTTC. The full variable domain, with the rest looked up from reference TRBV18 and TRBJ2-7, is NAGVMQNPRHLVRRRGQEARLRCSPMKGHSHVYWYRQLPEEGLKFMVYLQKENIIDESGMPKERFSAEFPKEGPSILRIQQVVRGDSAAYFCASSPGTSGYEQYFGPGTRLTVT.

V usage is TRBV27 and J usage is TRBJ2-5; no clear D. This CDR3 contains 13 residues. The V and J ends lost 5 bases and 1 base respectively, with 8 bases between them. Germline V gene data show CDR1 as MNHEY and CDR2 as SMNVEV (reference sequence). The CDR3 loop is CASSRVLQETQYF. Written as DNA, the CDR3 is TGTGCCAGCAGTCGGGTCCTCCAAGAGACCCAGTACTTC.

The gene calls are TRBV27 and TRBJ2-7, with TRBD2 matching over 11 bases. V shed 7 bases and J 7 bases; nucleotides not matched to a gene: 6. This CDR3 is built from 13 residues. Germline CDR1 reads MNHEY; CDR2 reads SMNVEV (reference sequence). CDR3 in amino acids: CASTTSGRREQYF. CDR3 bases: TGTGCCAGCACCACTAGCGGGAGACGGGAGCAGTACTTC.

The V and J genes are TRBV30 and TRBJ1-2, with TRBD1 matching 9 bases. Germline assignment: CDR1 GTSNPN and CDR2 SVGIG (reference sequence). J was trimmed by 5 bases and V by 0 bases; bases with no gene match: 4. This CDR3 has 14 amino acids. CDR3 sequence (DNA): TGTGCCTGGAGTGTTACAGGGGGCTTATATGGCTACACCTTC. Translated: CAWSVTGGLYGYTF.